This entry features one TCR beta chain sequence. The data were taken from a study of blood T cell repertoires in COVID-19. Background on the study: From T cells, B-cell-depleted T cells, or PBMCs came the material, which was cDNA or gDNA.

The V end lost 2 bases, the J end lost 14 bases, and 23 bases lay between the germline ends. The CDR3 totals 16 residues. Germline V CDR1 and CDR2: SGHRS, YFSETQ. Seattle cases were enrolled at active infection and followed longitudinally. Original processing methods: The authors estimated nucleated cell counts from reference gene primer amplification. Sequencing was performed with immunoSEQ multiplex PCR; in TCRdb, only in-frame clones are kept and a portion is missing. The V and J calls and clone size come from that table; D and trimming were worked out from the DNA. The sample carries around 150,000 clones, around 93% recorded once.

J is TRBJ1-6 and V is TRBV5-1; D is undetermined. The sequence derives from a man aged 30-40 years with COVID-19, enrolled during active disease. Sequenced material: peripheral blood. CDR3 amino acids: CASSLEVTGLYRSLHF. The CDR3 DNA reads as TGCGCCAGCAGCTTAGAGGTTACGGGATTGTATAGATCCCTCCACTTT.